What follows is one T cell receptor beta chain and its context. In germline, CDR1 is GTSNPN, CDR2 SVGIG (reference sequence). Trimming removed 2 bases at V and 4 bases at J, with 7 bases between. The CDR3 is made up of 12 amino acids. The assay was immunoSEQ multiplex PCR, and TCRdb's table has in-frame clones only and misses some. The sample carries tens of thousands of clones, 85% to 90% recorded once. These data come from a study of blood T cell repertoires in COVID-19. Overall study: COVID-19 samples collected from the United States, Italy and Spain covered acute and convalescent phases. PBMCs, B-cell-depleted T cells, or T cells provided the cDNA or gDNA that made up the material.

The TCR sequence derives from a woman older than 75 with acute or convalescent COVID-19. The gene calls are TRBV30 and TRBJ2-3, with a weak D call TRBD1 (6 bases). The source material was peripheral blood. The CDR3 loop reads CAWSNRADTQYF. CDR3 nucleotide sequence: TGTGCCTGGAGTAACAGGGCAGATACGCAGTATTTT.